These 29 T cell receptor beta chains came from one sample sequenced in a study of OX40 agonist ivuxolimab in advanced cancers. Repertoires were generated with immunoSEQ multiplex PCR, while TCRdb's copy carries only in-frame clones and drops some. The profile shows tens of thousands of clones, roughly 84% of them singletons. The sample here was CD4+ or CD8+ T cells sorted from blood, taken in a trial of the OX40 agonist ivuxolimab. All receptors come from an adult with an advanced solid tumor such as melanoma, head and neck, liver or kidney cancer.

The chain links TRBV5-5 to TRBJ1-5; D is unresolved. The CDR3 totals 16 residues. Germline CDR1 reads SGHKS; CDR2 reads YYEKEE (reference sequence). Between the trimmed V and J ends, which lost 0 bases and 2 bases, there was a span of 12 bases. The CDR3, as DNA: TGTGCCAGCAGCTTGGCTTTCGAAGAACGCAATCAGCCCCAGCATTTT. This codes for CASSLAFEERNQPQHF.

The V call is TRBV7-8, the J call TRBJ2-4; 7 positions match TRBD1. The germline V gene has CDR1 SGHVS and CDR2 FQNEAQ. The CDR3 totals 16 residues. J lost 0 bases, V lost 6 bases, and 8 bases had no gene match. The CDR3 bases are TGTGCCAGCAGGAGAGACAGGGCACTAGCCAAAAACATTCAGTACTTC. Protein sequence: CASRRDRALAKNIQYF.

V and J are TRBV28 and TRBJ1-5, with 8 bases aligning to TRBD1. The germline gives CDR1 MDHEN, CDR2 SYDVKM. This CDR3 region has 18 residues. With 7 bases clipped from V and 1 base from J, the junction kept 15 bases outside the gene matches. For the CDR3, the DNA is TGTGCCAGCATTCGGACAGGGTGGATACCCTCGAGCAATCAGCCCCAGCATTTT. Residues: CASIRTGWIPSSNQPQHF.

The chain joins TRBV13 to TRBJ2-3; D perhaps matches TRBD2 (6 bases). V was cut by 4 bases and J by 4 bases, with 6 bases left in between. The CDR3 extends over 12 amino acids. Looked up from germline, CDR1 is PRHDT and CDR2 is FYEKMQ (reference sequence). CDR3: CASSWGADTQYF. The CDR3 nucleotides are TGTGCCAGCAGCTGGGGGGCAGATACGCAGTATTTT.

This chain joins TRBV7-6 and TRBJ1-2; the D gene is possibly TRBD1 (6 bases). V lost 5 bases and J lost 2, with 27 bases in between. Germline CDR1 SGHVS, CDR2 FNYEAQ. The CDR3 contains 19 residues. Here the CDR3 DNA reads TGTGCCAGCAGCGAATCAACAGGGTCTAGCACTTGGGGGAACTATGGCTACACCTTC. Translated: CASSESTGSSTWGNYGYTF.

The J gene is TRBJ2-1, the V gene TRBV27, with D tentatively TRBD2 (6 bases). The V end was cut by 5 bases, the J end by 2 bases, with 16 bases between. The CDR3 has 16 amino acids. Germline loops: CDR1 MNHEY, CDR2 SMNVEV (reference sequence). CDR3 bases: TGTGCCAGCAGTCCACTAGCTGTCCCTACCTACAATGAGCAGTTCTTC. Encoded protein: CASSPLAVPTYNEQFF.

This chain links TRBV13 with TRBJ2-7, with D possibly matching TRBD2 (7 bases). The V end lost 4 bases, the J end lost 6 bases, and 16 bases lay between the germline ends. This CDR3 comprises 14 residues. Germline CDR1 PRHDT, CDR2 FYEKMQ (reference sequence). The CDR3 DNA sequence: TGTGCCAGCAGCTCTAGGGGGGGCAGAGGCGAGCAGTACTTC. It translates to CASSSRGGRGEQYF. Together with reference TRBV13 and TRBJ2-7, the CDR3 gives the full variable domain: AAGVIQSPRHLIKEKRETATLKCYPIPRHDTVYWYQQGPGQDPQFLISFYEKMQSDKGSIPDRFSAQQFSDYHSELNMSSLELGDSALYFCASSSRGGRGEQYFGPGTRLTVT.

The chain carries TRBV15 and TRBJ2-7, with D unclear. V lost 3 bases and J lost 7, with 10 bases in between. Looked up from germline, CDR1 is LNHNV and CDR2 is YYDKDF (reference sequence). The CDR3 length is 12 residues. CDR3 protein: CATSSLLSEQYF. CDR3 coding DNA: TGTGCCACCAGCAGTTTACTTAGTGAGCAGTACTTC.

The chain combines TRBV13 with TRBJ2-5, with 9 positions matching TRBD1. Germline values: CDR1 PRHDT, CDR2 FYEKMQ (reference sequence). CDR3 length: 13 amino acids. V shed 5 bases, J shed 3 bases, and the junction held 1 base outside the gene matches. The CDR3 DNA follows: TGTGCCAGCAGCCGGACAGGGGAAGAGACCCAGTACTTC. Residues: CASSRTGEETQYF.

The rearrangement links TRBV6-5 to TRBJ1-5; no firm D call. V gave up 2 bases and J gave up 5 bases, with 7 bases separating them. There are 13 residues in the CDR3. Germline V CDR1 and CDR2: MNHEY, SVGAGI. CDR3 bases: TGTGCCAGCAGTTACCGGCACCATCAGCCCCAGCATTTT. The encoded protein is CASSYRHHQPQHF.

The rearrangement links TRBV7-9 to TRBJ1-6, with D unclear. V gave up 1 base and J gave up 5 bases, with 12 bases separating them. The CDR3 spans 16 residues. Germline CDR1 and CDR2: SEHNR and FQNEAQ (reference sequence). CDR3 residues: CASSLGLGAHNSPLHF. Written as DNA, the CDR3 is TGTGCCAGCAGCTTAGGGTTGGGAGCACATAATTCACCCCTCCACTTT.

V is TRBV15 and J is TRBJ1-4; 8 bases match TRBD1. The CDR3 is 16 residues long. V was pared by 3 bases and J by 8 bases, with 11 bases of the junction left unmatched. The germline V gene encodes CDR1 LNHNV and CDR2 YYDKDF (reference sequence). The CDR3 DNA is TGTGCCACCAGCAGCATCCTTGACAGGGGAGAGGAAAAACTGTTTTTT. Its protein product is CATSSILDRGEEKLFF. Together with reference TRBV15 and TRBJ1-4, the CDR3 gives the full variable domain: DAMVIQNPRYQVTQFGKPVTLSCSQTLNHNVMYWYQQKSSQAPKLLFHYYDKDFNNEADTPDNFQSRRPNTSFCFLDIRSPGLGDTAMYLCATSSILDRGEEKLFFGSGTQLSVL.

The chain uses TRBV15 and TRBJ2-4, with TRBD1 matching 9 bases. V gave up 0 bases and J gave up 5 bases; unmatched junction bases: 2. Germline lookup yields CDR1 LNHNV and CDR2 YYDKDF (reference sequence). The CDR3 loop spans 15 amino acids. The CDR3: CATSRERDRENIQYF. The CDR3 nucleotides read TGTGCCACCAGCAGAGAGCGGGACAGGGAAAACATTCAGTACTTC.

The V gene is TRBV15, the J gene TRBJ1-2, with 11 bases matching TRBD1. The trim removed 4 bases at V and 4 bases at J, leaving 5 bases unmatched. Germline assignment: CDR1 LNHNV and CDR2 YYDKDF (reference sequence). The CDR3 spans 15 residues. The CDR3 DNA reads as TGTGCCACCAGCACCCGGGACAGGGGGTTCTATGGCTACACCTTC. This codes for CATSTRDRGFYGYTF. The full variable domain, in which reference TRBV15 and TRBJ1-2 provide the parts outside the CDR3, is DAMVIQNPRYQVTQFGKPVTLSCSQTLNHNVMYWYQQKSSQAPKLLFHYYDKDFNNEADTPDNFQSRRPNTSFCFLDIRSPGLGDTAMYLCATSTRDRGFYGYTFGSGTRLTVV.

This chain connects TRBV28 to TRBJ2-1; 9 bases fit TRBD2. CDR3 length: 15 residues. CDR1 and CDR2 (germline): MDHEN, SYDVKM. The junction had 6 bases not matched to a gene; V was cut back by 3 bases and J by 6 bases. CDR3 sequence reads: CASSLNSGSGNEQFF. The CDR3 nucleotides read TGTGCCAGCAGTTTGAATAGCGGGAGTGGCAATGAGCAGTTCTTC.

This clone was seen a single time. The chain is built from TRBV15 and TRBJ2-5, with 7 bases identical to TRBD2. The CDR3 is made up of 17 amino acids. V gave up 0 bases and J gave up 3 bases; unmatched junction bases: 10. Looked up from germline, CDR1 is LNHNV and CDR2 is YYDKDF (reference sequence). The CDR3 DNA is TGTGCCACCAGCAGAGATCGGGCTAGCGGTTTTAAAGAGACCCAGTACTTC. Translating gives CATSRDRASGFKETQYF.

The chain employs TRBV10-3 and TRBJ1-2; D not resolved. V lost 3 bases, J lost 8 bases, and 22 bases lay in between. The germline V gene has CDR1 ENHRY and CDR2 SYGVKD. This CDR3 has 16 amino acids. This CDR3 is CAISEGRLLLYAGYTF. Written as DNA, the CDR3 is TGTGCCATCAGTGAAGGAAGACTGCTTCTCTATGCGGGCTACACCTTC.

The chain recombines TRBV21-1 with TRBJ2-3. TRBV21-1 is marked as a pseudogene. The CDR3 has 14 amino acids. This chain's CDR3 is CASSSRPGTDTQYF. CDR3 nucleotide sequence: TGTGCCAGCAGCTCCCGACCTGGAACAGATACGCAGTATTTT.

The rearrangement joins TRBV4-2 to TRBJ1-1; the match to TRBD1 covers 9 bases. V shed 1 base and J 11 bases; nucleotides not matched to a gene: 8. Germline V gene sequence: CDR1 LGHNA, CDR2 YNFKEQ. The CDR3 length is 14 residues. DNA for the CDR3: TGTGCCAGCAGCCAAGTTGGGGACAGGGAGCGGGCTTTCTTT. It yields the protein CASSQVGDRERAFF.

J is TRBJ2-3 and V is TRBV11-2; 8 nucleotides agree with TRBD2. The CDR3 runs 15 residues. Germline V CDR1 and CDR2: SGHAT, FQNNGV. The ends lost 2 bases at V and 4 bases at J; junction bases unmatched: 5. CDR3 nucleotide sequence: TGTGCCAGCAGCTTAAGCGGGAGTTCCCCAGATACGCAGTATTTT. Amino acid sequence: CASSLSGSSPDTQYF.

The chain has TRBV13 and TRBJ2-7; 12 bases match TRBD2. Germline loops: CDR1 PRHDT, CDR2 FYEKMQ (reference sequence). The CDR3 runs to 16 residues. V shed 5 bases, J shed 0 bases, and the junction held 5 bases outside the gene matches. CDR3 DNA sequence: TGTGCCAGCAGCGCTAGACTAGCGGGGGTCTCCTACGAGCAGTACTTC. Its protein product is CASSARLAGVSYEQYF.

Many counts were recorded for this clone. The rearrangement uses TRBV4-1 and TRBJ1-1; no reliable D call. CDR3 length: 15 residues. Germline V lookup: CDR1 MGHRA, CDR2 YSYEKL. V lost 1 base, J lost 1 base, and 10 bases lay in between. CDR3 amino acids: CASSQGGITNTEAFF. CDR3 sequence (DNA): TGCGCCAGCAGCCAAGGAGGGATAACGAACACTGAAGCTTTCTTT.

A single count supports this clone. The V gene is TRBV30, the J gene TRBJ1-5; TRBD1 matches 7 bases. The CDR3 spans 13 residues. Germline V gives CDR1 GTSNPN, CDR2 SVGIG (reference sequence). J lost 5 bases, V lost 1 base, and 2 bases had no gene match. CDR3 region: CAWSGTGHQPQHF. CDR3 in DNA: TGTGCCTGGAGTGGGACAGGTCATCAGCCCCAGCATTTT.

This sequence joins TRBV2 and TRBJ1-2, with D uncertain. In germline, CDR1 is SNHLY, CDR2 FYNNEI. The CDR3 is 18 amino acids. V was cut by 6 bases and J by 0 bases, with 23 bases left in between. The CDR3 coding sequence is TGTGCCAGCAGGCAAACAGCAGTTGGGAGAACTTCTAACTATGGCTACACCTTC. It is translated as CASRQTAVGRTSNYGYTF. The whole variable domain, filled in from reference TRBV2 and TRBJ1-2, reads EPEVTQTPSHQVTQMGQEVILRCVPISNHLYFYWYRQILGQKVEFLVSFYNNEISEKSEIFDDQFSVERPDGSNFTLKIRSTKLEDSAMYFCASRQTAVGRTSNYGYTFGSGTRLTVV.

This clone has just a few counts. The chain employs TRBV28 and TRBJ1-1; D uncertain. CDR3 size: 13 residues. Trimming removed 4 bases at V and 1 base at J, with 7 bases between. Germline lookup yields CDR1 MDHEN and CDR2 SYDVKM. The CDR3 region is CASSYQQNTEAFF. The CDR3 DNA sequence: TGTGCCAGCAGTTATCAGCAGAACACTGAAGCTTTCTTT. Full variable domain (rest looked up from reference TRBV28 and TRBJ1-1): DVKVTQSSRYLVKRTGEKVFLECVQDMDHENMFWYRQDPGLGLRLIYFSYDVKMKEKGDIPEGYSVSREKKERFSLILESASTNQTSMYLCASSYQQNTEAFFGQGTRLTVV.

The V gene is TRBV7-2, the J gene TRBJ1-5; tentative D call: TRBD1 (5 bases). Germline assignment: CDR1 SGHTA and CDR2 FQGNSA. The CDR3 spans 15 residues. The V gene lost 3 bases and the J gene lost 4 bases, with 13 bases spanning the gap. Here the CDR3 reads CASSFVSGGNQPQHF. In DNA, the CDR3 is TGTGCCAGCAGCTTTGTATCCGGGGGGAATCAGCCCCAGCATTTT.

The chain links TRBV4-1 to TRBJ1-2; D gene ambiguous. V was trimmed by 0 bases and J by 2 bases, leaving 13 bases between them. The CDR3 has 16 amino acids. The V gene's germline CDR1 is MGHRA and CDR2 YSYEKL. CDR3 loop: CASSQDIEGTNYGYTF. The CDR3 DNA follows: TGCGCCAGCAGCCAAGATATCGAGGGCACCAACTATGGCTACACCTTC.

The table lists this clone with a count of one. The chain employs TRBV2 and TRBJ2-7; TRBD2 is a possible D gene (6 bases). Deletions cut 6 bases from V and 0 bases from J, with 9 bases between. CDR3 length: 13 amino acids. Germline CDR1 reads SNHLY; CDR2 reads FYNNEI. This CDR3 reads CASRAGSSYEQYF. CDR3 in DNA: TGTGCCAGCAGAGCCGGGAGCTCCTACGAGCAGTACTTC.

The chain combines TRBV15 with TRBJ2-7, with 8 bases lining up with TRBD2. Germline V lookup: CDR1 LNHNV, CDR2 YYDKDF (reference sequence). The CDR3 length is 19 residues. J lost 2 bases, V lost 6 bases, and 21 bases had no gene match. The CDR3 DNA reads as TGTGCCACCAGTGTAGCGGGGAAATTTATTTGGGGGGCTCCCTACGAGCAGTACTTC. Encoded protein: CATSVAGKFIWGAPYEQYF. The full variable domain, with the rest looked up from reference TRBV15 and TRBJ2-7, is DAMVIQNPRYQVTQFGKPVTLSCSQTLNHNVMYWYQQKSSQAPKLLFHYYDKDFNNEADTPDNFQSRRPNTSFCFLDIRSPGLGDTAMYLCATSVAGKFIWGAPYEQYFGPGTRLTVT.